This T cell receptor beta chain was obtained from a study of T cell changes during pregnancy in multiple sclerosis. Repertoires were generated with immunoSEQ multiplex PCR, while TCRdb's copy carries only in-frame clones and drops some. The sample lists about 59,000 clones, roughly 94% occurring once. The sample here was CD8+ T cells from peripheral blood mononuclear cells, taken after pregnancy. The receptor was derived from a female donor with multiple sclerosis, enrolled in a pregnancy study.

In DNA form, the CDR3 reads TGCGCCAGCAGCCACAGGGAGGGACTAGCGGGACACTACGAGCAGTACTTC. As protein: CASSHREGLAGHYEQYF. The J gene is TRBJ2-7, the V gene TRBV4-1; 13 bases agree with TRBD2. CDR1 is MGHRA and CDR2 is YSYEKL in the germline V gene. The CDR3 loop spans 17 amino acids. V dropped 3 bases and J dropped 3; count of bases not matched to a gene: 8.